These T cell receptor beta chains were read from a single sample in a study of blood T cell repertoires in COVID-19. TCRdb's copy holds only in-frame clones and misses some; the assay was immunoSEQ multiplex PCR. The sample lists about 99,000 clones, roughly 83% occurring once. Material for sequencing was peripheral blood. The receptor source for this set is a woman older than 75 with active or convalescent COVID-19. The CDR3 runs from the conserved cysteine through the conserved F or W. D genes are given only for firm matches. Clone size is stated in some rows and not others, as once, few, many or a class when expanded.

D gene	clone size	V gene	J gene	CDR3 DNA	CDR3 protein
.	once	TRBV27	TRBJ1-1	TGTGCCAGCAGTTCGTATGAGGGCTCTGAAGCTTTCTTT	CASSSYEGSEAFF
TRBD2	.	TRBV7-9	TRBJ2-1	TGTGCCAGCAGCTTTAAGTCCCGACTAGCGGGAGTAAGGAATGAGCAGTTCTTC	CASSFKSRLAGVRNEQFF
TRBD1	many	TRBV7-9	TRBJ1-2	TGTGCCAGCAGCTTAACCGCCAGGGGGGATGGCTACACCTTC	CASSLTARGDGYTF
.	few	TRBV19	TRBJ1-5	TGTGCCAGTAGCCGACAGTCCAGTAAGCATTTT	CASSRQSSKHF
.	.	TRBV5-1	TRBJ1-3	TGCGCCAGCAGTCCCGGGACACGTGGAAACACCATATATTTT	CASSPGTRGNTIYF
TRBD2	.	TRBV24-1	TRBJ2-1	TGTGCCACCAGTGATCCCGGGACTAGCGGGAAATACAATGAGCAGTTCTTC	CATSDPGTSGKYNEQFF
TRBD1	.	TRBV27	TRBJ1-2	TGTGCCAGCAGTCCCCAGGGACAGGGGACGCTGGGTGGCTACACCTTC	CASSPQGQGTLGGYTF
TRBD1	.	TRBV18	TRBJ2-7	TGTGCCAGCTCACCGGAGGGACAGGGCTTGTACTTC	CASSPEGQGLYF
.	.	TRBV9	TRBJ2-1	TGTGCCAGCAGCGTGGGATCGGTTGGGGGCCTGGGTGAGCAGTTCTTC	CASSVGSVGGLGEQFF
TRBD1	.	TRBV9	TRBJ1-1	TGTGCCAGCAGCCCGCGACAGGGGGTCATGAACACTGAAGCTTTCTTT	CASSPRQGVMNTEAFF
.	.	TRBV5-5	TRBJ1-5	TGTGCCAGCAGCTTGAACAGTGGCGGCAATCAGCCCCAGCATTTT	CASSLNSGGNQPQHF
TRBD1	.	TRBV18	TRBJ1-6	TGTGCCAGCTCAAAACGACAGGGGTTTGGGAATTCACCCCTCCACTTT	CASSKRQGFGNSPLHF
TRBD1	.	TRBV10-1	TRBJ2-5	TGCGCCAGCAAGAAGGACAGGGGACAAGAGACCCAGTACTTC	CASKKDRGQETQYF
TRBD1	.	TRBV28	TRBJ2-7	TGTGCCAGCAGTAAACCGGGACAGGGGCGCTACGAGCAGTACTTC	CASSKPGQGRYEQYF
.	.	TRBV27	TRBJ2-7	TGTGCCAGCAGTGGGAAACAGGGGGGGACCTACGAGCAGTACTTC	CASSGKQGGTYEQYF
.	.	TRBV3-1/TRBV3-2	TRBJ2-3	TGTGCCAGCAGCCGACCTGAACGGGTTGAGACGCAGTATTTT	CASSRPERVETQYF
.	.	TRBV19	TRBJ1-1	TGTGCCAGTAGTACCCGGGGATCCAACACTGAAGCTTTCTTT	CASSTRGSNTEAFF
TRBD1	.	TRBV6-5	TRBJ1-2	TGTGCCAGCAGCCGTACAGGGGAAGGGTATGGCTACACCTTC	CASSRTGEGYGYTF
.	.	TRBV18	TRBJ1-4	TGTGCCAGCTCACAACAGGGAAATGAAAAACTGTTTTTT	CASSQQGNEKLFF
.	.	TRBV25-1	TRBJ2-7	TGTGCCAGCAGTGAATCCGGGAACCTCTACGAGCAGTACTTC	CASSESGNLYEQYF
TRBD1	.	TRBV6-5	TRBJ1-3	TGTGCCAGCAGCCCCCGGGACAGGCATGGAAACACCATATATTTT	CASSPRDRHGNTIYF
.	.	TRBV6-1	TRBJ1-4	TGTGCCAGCAGTGAAGAAGCGGAAATTGATAATGAAAAACTGTTTTTT	CASSEEAEIDNEKLFF